What follows describes a single T cell receptor beta chain. The antigen remains unidentified. The entry originates in a study of post-analysis software for immune sequencing data. Study-wide context: Included courses were relapsing-remitting and secondary progressive multiple sclerosis; progressive-relapsing multiple sclerosis was also included. Study-wide results and caveats: Significantly decreased normalized Chao1 diversity was recorded for multiple sclerosis patients relative to controls. When the samples were clustered directly with F measure, those that had been prepared in the same batch showed strong co-clustering. Comparison of patients with controls showed five TRBV segments more frequent in patients, TRBV5-6, TRBV5-1 and TRBV20-1 among them.

The CDR3 totals 18 residues. Trimming took 5 bases from V and 5 from J; bases not matched to a gene: 12. From germline, CDR1 is MNHNS and CDR2 SASEGT. TCR beta cDNA libraries included unique molecular identifiers. Input of about 0.9 to 10 million T cells yielded a few hundred thousand cDNA molecules. TCRdb passed the PCR reads through MiXCR, listing each CDR3 protein once. The sample shows about 770,000 distinct CDR3 sequences, more than 45% of them seen only once. The rearrangement uses TRBV6-1 and TRBJ2-1, with 13 bases identical to TRBD2. Sequenced sample: blood. The origin of this receptor is a girl aged 5-17 years with multiple sclerosis. Written as DNA, the CDR3 is TGTGCCAGCAGTAAACTAGCGGGAGGGCCCTATGACAACAATGAGCAGTTCTTC. It is translated as CASSKLAGGPYDNNEQFF.